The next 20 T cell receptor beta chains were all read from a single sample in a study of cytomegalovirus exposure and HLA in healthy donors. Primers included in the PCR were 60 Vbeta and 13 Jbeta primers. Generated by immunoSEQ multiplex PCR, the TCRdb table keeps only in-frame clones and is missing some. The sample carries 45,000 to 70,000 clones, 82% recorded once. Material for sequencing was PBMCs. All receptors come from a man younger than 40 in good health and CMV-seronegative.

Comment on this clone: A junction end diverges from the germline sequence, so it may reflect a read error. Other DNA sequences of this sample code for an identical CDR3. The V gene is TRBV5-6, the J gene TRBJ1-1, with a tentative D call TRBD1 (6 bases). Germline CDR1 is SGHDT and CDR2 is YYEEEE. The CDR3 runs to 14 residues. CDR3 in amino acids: CASSHDWGGTEAFF. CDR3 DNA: TGTGCCAGCAGCCATGATTGGGGGGGCACTGAAGCCTTCTTT.

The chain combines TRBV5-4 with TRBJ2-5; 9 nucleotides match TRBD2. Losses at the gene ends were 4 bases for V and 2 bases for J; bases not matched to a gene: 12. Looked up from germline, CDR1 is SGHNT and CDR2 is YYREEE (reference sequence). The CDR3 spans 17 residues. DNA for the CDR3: TGTGCCAGCAGCCCATCCACCGGGACTAGCAGACAAGAGACCCAGTACTTC. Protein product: CASSPSTGTSRQETQYF.

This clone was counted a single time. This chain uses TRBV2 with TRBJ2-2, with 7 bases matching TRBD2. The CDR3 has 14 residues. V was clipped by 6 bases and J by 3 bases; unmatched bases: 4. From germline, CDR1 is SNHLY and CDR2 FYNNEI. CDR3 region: CASRGGTDTGELFF. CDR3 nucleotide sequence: TGTGCCAGCAGGGGGGGGACGGACACCGGGGAGCTGTTTTTT. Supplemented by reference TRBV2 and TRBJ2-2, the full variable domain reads EPEVTQTPSHQVTQMGQEVILRCVPISNHLYFYWYRQILGQKVEFLVSFYNNEISEKSEIFDDQFSVERPDGSNFTLKIRSTKLEDSAMYFCASRGGTDTGELFFGEGSRLTVL.

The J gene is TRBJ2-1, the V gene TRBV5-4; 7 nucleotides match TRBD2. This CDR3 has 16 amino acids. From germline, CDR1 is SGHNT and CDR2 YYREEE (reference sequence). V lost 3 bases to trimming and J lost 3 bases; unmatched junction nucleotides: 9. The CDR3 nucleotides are TGTGCCAGCAGCTCCAGAGTTGGGGGGGGCTACAATGAGCAGTTCTTC. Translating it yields CASSSRVGGGYNEQFF.

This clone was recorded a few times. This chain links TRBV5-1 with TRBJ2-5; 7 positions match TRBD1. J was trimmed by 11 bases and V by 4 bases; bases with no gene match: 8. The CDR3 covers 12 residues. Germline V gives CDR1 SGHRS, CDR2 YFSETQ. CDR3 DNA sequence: TGCGCCAGCAGCCCGACAGGGTGGGAGCAGTACTTC. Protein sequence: CASSPTGWEQYF.

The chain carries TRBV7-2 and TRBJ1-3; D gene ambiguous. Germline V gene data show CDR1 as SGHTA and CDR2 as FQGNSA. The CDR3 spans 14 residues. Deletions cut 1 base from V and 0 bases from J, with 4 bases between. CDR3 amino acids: CASSLGSSGNTIYF. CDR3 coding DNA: TGTGCCAGCAGCTTAGGCAGCTCTGGAAACACCATATATTTT.

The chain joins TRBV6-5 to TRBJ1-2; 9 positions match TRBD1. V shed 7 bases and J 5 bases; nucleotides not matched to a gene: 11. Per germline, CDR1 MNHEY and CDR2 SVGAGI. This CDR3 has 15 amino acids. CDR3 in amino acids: CASTRESGTGYGYTF. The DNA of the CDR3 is TGTGCCAGCACCAGAGAATCCGGGACAGGGTATGGCTACACCTTC.

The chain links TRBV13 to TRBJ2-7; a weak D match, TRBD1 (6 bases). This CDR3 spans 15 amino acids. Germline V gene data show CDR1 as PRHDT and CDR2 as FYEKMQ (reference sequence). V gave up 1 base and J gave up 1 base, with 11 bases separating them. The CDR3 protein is CASSLDSGQSYEQYF. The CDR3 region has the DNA TGTGCCAGCAGCTTAGACTCGGGACAATCCTACGAGCAGTACTTC.

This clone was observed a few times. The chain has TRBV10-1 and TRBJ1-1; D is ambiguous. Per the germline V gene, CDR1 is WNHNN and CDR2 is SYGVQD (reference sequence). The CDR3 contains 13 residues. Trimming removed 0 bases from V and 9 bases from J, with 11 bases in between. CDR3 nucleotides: TGCGCCAGCAGTGAGTCGGCGGGGATAAAAGCTTTCTTT. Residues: CASSESAGIKAFF.

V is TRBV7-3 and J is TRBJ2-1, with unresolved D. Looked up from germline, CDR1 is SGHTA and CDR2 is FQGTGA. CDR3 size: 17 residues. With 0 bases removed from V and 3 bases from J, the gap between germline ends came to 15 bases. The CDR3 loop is CASSLTFAASNYNEQFF. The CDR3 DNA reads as TGTGCCAGCAGCTTAACATTCGCGGCATCCAACTACAATGAGCAGTTCTTC. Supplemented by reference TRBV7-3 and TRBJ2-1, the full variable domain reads GAGVSQTPSNKVTEKGKYVELRCDPISGHTALYWYRQSLGQGPEFLIYFQGTGAADDSGLPNDRFFAVRPEGSVSTLKIQRTERGDSAVYLCASSLTFAASNYNEQFFGPGTRLTVL.

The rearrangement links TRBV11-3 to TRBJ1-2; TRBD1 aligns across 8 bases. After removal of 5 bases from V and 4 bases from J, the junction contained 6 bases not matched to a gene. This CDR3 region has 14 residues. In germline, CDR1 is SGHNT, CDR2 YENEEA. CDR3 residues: CASSPPGQGYGYTF. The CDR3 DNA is TGTGCCAGCAGCCCACCCGGACAGGGCTATGGCTACACCTTC. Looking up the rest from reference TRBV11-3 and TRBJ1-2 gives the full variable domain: EAGVVQSPRYKIIEKKQPVAFWCNPISGHNTLYWYLQNLGQGPELLIRYENEEAVDDSQLPKDRFSAERLKGVDSTLKIQPAELGDSAVYLCASSPPGQGYGYTFGSGTRLTVV.

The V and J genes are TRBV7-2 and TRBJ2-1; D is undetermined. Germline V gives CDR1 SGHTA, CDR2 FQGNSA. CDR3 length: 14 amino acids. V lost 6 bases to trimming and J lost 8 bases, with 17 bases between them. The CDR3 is CASSLTVWPDEQFF. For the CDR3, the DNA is TGTGCCAGCAGTCTGACTGTTTGGCCGGATGAGCAGTTCTTC.

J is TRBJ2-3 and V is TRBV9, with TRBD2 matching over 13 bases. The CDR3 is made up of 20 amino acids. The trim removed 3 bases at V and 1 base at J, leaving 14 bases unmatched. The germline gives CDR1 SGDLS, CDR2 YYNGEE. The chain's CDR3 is CASSGGGTSGRATGTDTQYF. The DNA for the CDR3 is TGTGCCAGCAGCGGGGGGGGAACTAGCGGGAGGGCAACGGGCACAGATACGCAGTATTTT.

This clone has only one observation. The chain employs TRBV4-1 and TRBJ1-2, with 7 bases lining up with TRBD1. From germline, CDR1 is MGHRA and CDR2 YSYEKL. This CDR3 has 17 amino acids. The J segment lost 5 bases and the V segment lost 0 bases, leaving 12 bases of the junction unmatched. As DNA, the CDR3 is TGCGCCAGCAGCCAAGAGACTTCAAGGGGGCCGGCTTATGGCTACACCTTC. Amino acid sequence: CASSQETSRGPAYGYTF.

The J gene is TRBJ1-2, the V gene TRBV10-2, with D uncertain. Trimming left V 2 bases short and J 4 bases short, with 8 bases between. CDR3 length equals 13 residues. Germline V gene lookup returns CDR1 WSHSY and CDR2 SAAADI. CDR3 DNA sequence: TGCGCCAGCAGTGAGACCAACGGCTATGGCTACACCTTC. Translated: CASSETNGYGYTF.

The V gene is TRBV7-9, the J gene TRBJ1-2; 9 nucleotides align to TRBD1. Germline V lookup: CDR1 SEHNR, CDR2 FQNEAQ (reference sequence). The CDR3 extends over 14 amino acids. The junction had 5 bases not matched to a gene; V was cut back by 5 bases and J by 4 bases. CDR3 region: CASSGDRGIYGYTF. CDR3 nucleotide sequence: TGTGCCAGCAGCGGAGACAGGGGGATCTATGGCTACACCTTC.

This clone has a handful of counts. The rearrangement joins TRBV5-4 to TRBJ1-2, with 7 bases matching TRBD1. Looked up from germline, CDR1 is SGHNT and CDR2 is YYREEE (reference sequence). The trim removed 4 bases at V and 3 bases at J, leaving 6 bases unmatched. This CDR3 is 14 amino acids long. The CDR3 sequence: CASSPGTVDYGYTF. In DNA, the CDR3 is TGTGCCAGCAGCCCCGGGACAGTAGACTATGGCTACACCTTC. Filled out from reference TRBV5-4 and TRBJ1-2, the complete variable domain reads ETGVTQSPTHLIKTRGQQVTLRCSSQSGHNTVSWYQQALGQGPQFIFQYYREEENGRGNFPPRFSGLQFPNYSSELNVNALELDDSALYLCASSPGTVDYGYTFGSGTRLTVV.

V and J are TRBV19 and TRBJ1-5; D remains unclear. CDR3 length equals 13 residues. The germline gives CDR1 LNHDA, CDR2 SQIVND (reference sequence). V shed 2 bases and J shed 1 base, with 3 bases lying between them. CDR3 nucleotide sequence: TGTGCCAGTAGTATACAGAGCAATCAGCCCCAGCATTTT. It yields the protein CASSIQSNQPQHF.

The CDR3 DNA follows: TGTGCCAGCAGTTTATTCGTGACTAGCGGGAACTACGAGCAGTACTTC. Encoded protein: CASSLFVTSGNYEQYF. V and J are TRBV28 and TRBJ2-7; 11 bases fit TRBD2. Germline V gene data show CDR1 as MDHEN and CDR2 as SYDVKM. This CDR3 spans 16 amino acids. J was trimmed by 3 bases and V by 1 base; bases with no gene match: 5.

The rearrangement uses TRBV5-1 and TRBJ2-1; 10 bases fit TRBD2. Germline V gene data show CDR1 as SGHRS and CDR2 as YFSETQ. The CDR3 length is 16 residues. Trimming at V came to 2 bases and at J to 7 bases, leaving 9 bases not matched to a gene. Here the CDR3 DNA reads TGCGCCAGCAGCTTACCCCTAGCGGGAGTGGTAAATGAGCAGTTCTTC. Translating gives CASSLPLAGVVNEQFF.